This is a list of T cell receptor beta chains from one sample in a study of technical replicates of blood from several donors. The method was immunoSEQ multiplex PCR; TCRdb's version includes in-frame clones alone and lacks a portion of them. Counted here are some 69,000 clones, over 80% occurring once; the ten biggest clones make up less than 5%. The sequencing sample was made of PBMCs. All receptors come from a human donor in good health. Some clones in this sample may be carry-over from other donors' samples. Both conserved end residues are part of each CDR3. Fields, in order: CDR3 length, V gene, CDR3 protein.

>15|TRBV6-4
CASSVTGARGETQYF
>16|TRBV5-1
CASRALAGSGTDTQYF
>15|TRBV5-1
CASSLYGGYNQPQHF
>17|TRBV9
CASSVGLPGSPAYEQYF
>13|TRBV18
CASSPRSEYGYTF
>15|TRBV30
CAWKGPGLGFHEQYF
>15|TRBV4-2
CASSQAAGDAGELFF
>14|TRBV10-3
CAIGQGAISNEQFF
>14|TRBV10-3
CAISDWGRSYEQYF
>17|TRBV5-4
CASSQRQGWTSTDTQYF
>14|TRBV6-6
CASRGTGEDYGYTF
>14|TRBV12-5
CASVPGTGAYEQYF
>14|TRBV6-1
CASDGWGGKQPQHF
>13|TRBV4-2
CASSQDTSGGYTF
>18|TRBV5-1
CASSKTGGALSGGGELFF
>15|TRBV27
CASSLSTSGNYEQYF
>13|TRBV4-2
CASSPLIDTEAFF
>13|TRBV18
CASSPTQGAEAFF
>19|TRBV4-2
CASSHFQLAGTSSTDTQYF
>17|TRBV13
CASSRGLAAPGEETQYF
>14|TRBV5-6
CASSERGGLREQYF
>16|TRBV30
CAWSVRLDRLTDTQYF
>15|TRBV5-6
CASSTWTGLGETQYF
>13|TRBV7-3
CASSRGQQETQYF
>14|TRBV5-1
CASSLGLADNEQFF
>13|TRBV11-2
CASSLGGLREQYF
>13|TRBV7-6
CASSFAGGYGYTF
>14|TRBV7-6
CASSLAGVGTEAFF
>16|TRBV5-6
CASSLVGSGRTNEQFF
>13|TRBV2
CASSDLGRSKQFF
>15|TRBV4-1
CASSQGRVGDTEAFF
>14|TRBV15
CATSREIGSYEQYF
>12|TRBV11-3
CASSFGTDTQYF
>18|TRBV27
CASSLSIGRGGVYNEQFF
>12|TRBV29-1
CSGRGFSETQYF
>15|TRBV28
CASSSVAGGPREQYF
>16|TRBV19
CASSDPGGPQYNEQFF
>16|TRBV4-1
CASSQGVLSSGNTIYF
>16|TRBV19
CASSIATGTRGVGYTF
>15|TRBV18
CASSPNGQGNTEAFF